Listed below are T cell receptor beta chains from one sample, sequenced in a study of early T cells in non-severe SARS-CoV-2 infection. One entry per CDR3 protein results from TCRdb running MiXCR on the 5' RACE reads. The sample records over 30,000 distinct CDR3 sequences, around 5.8% being singletons. Sample: whole blood. These receptors were obtained from an adult who was a healthcare worker with PCR-confirmed SARS-CoV-2 infection or an uninfected control (not recorded which). CDR3s include the opening cysteine and the closing phenylalanine or tryptophan.

v_call	cdr3_aa
TRBV24-1	CATSSTTPRGRHPNEQFF
TRBV2	CASGGGALSDTQYF
TRBV20-1	CSARDSAAITYEQYF
TRBV27	CASSLNRGGETQYF
TRBV14	CASSQGVAYRTDTQYF
TRBV27	CASSLSQGAPYNEQFF
TRBV28	CATTVPSGVTEAFF
TRBV13	CASSLESSGVSYEQYF
TRBV29-1	CSVGPPSGQNNEQFF
TRBV20-1	CSAGTQGRTDTQYF
TRBV20-1	CSAPIAGTSGRAGINEQFF
TRBV6-1	CASITGQVSTDTQYF
TRBV11-3	CASSYRGQLYQETQYF
TRBV11-2	CASSPRGGGASYNEQFF
TRBV6-6	CASSYPGKNEKLFF
TRBV12-3/TRBV12-4	CASSLWGSRAGQPQHF
TRBV5-1	CASSLGGSDEQFF
TRBV5-1	CASSSSPGLDGGEQYF
TRBV20-1	CSAFDLDF
TRBV4-1	CASSQAGAGNANTGELFF
TRBV28	CASSLVSGQGPKEQFF
TRBV3-1	CASSQDLWGFNEKLFF
TRBV20-1	CSARTSGRGFSTDTQYF
TRBV18	CASSTTTSNEQFF
TRBV7-9	CASSPGDSRQTQYF
TRBV19	CASRQGGTGELFF
TRBV5-1	CASSRFWQREGTDTQYF
TRBV12-3/TRBV12-4	CASSSRTGREETQYF
TRBV11-2	CASSPRQGATEAFF
TRBV28	CASTVRTGTALAEQYF
TRBV12-3/TRBV12-4	CASSSRESQMDEQFF
TRBV6-5	CASSRGTLQETQYF
TRBV6-5	CASSDRDRGYNSPLHF
TRBV6-4	CASSALAGIIQFF
TRBV7-2	CASSPNRGTEAFF
TRBV6-2/TRBV6-3	CASSPYSAGVTTGELFF
TRBV2	CASSETSGSRETQYF
TRBV6-2/TRBV6-3	CASSYSIVQETQYF
TRBV29-1	CSVSANTDTQYF
TRBV28	CASSFTRVAGRETQYF
TRBV19	CASSIGQGPYNEQFF
TRBV11-2	CASSLRAPATVDRTDTQYF
TRBV28	CASSLWGLNTDTQYF
TRBV12-3/TRBV12-4	CASSFGVHYEQYF
TRBV29-1	CSVRGSNQPQHF
TRBV6-2/TRBV6-3	CASIGAKKGEQFF
TRBV6-2/TRBV6-3	CASSYAGVEYEQYF
TRBV24-1	CATSALGNQPQHF
TRBV5-4	CASSSDRYNEQFF
TRBV2	CASKPGQQNYGYTF
TRBV14	CASSSEGFSPLHF
TRBV6-2/TRBV6-3	CASRSGTSGRNEQYF
TRBV11-2	CASSLDVGPQETQYF